One and the same sample provided the 28 T cell receptor beta chains below, sequenced in a study of blood T cells in healthy people across ages. A J-beta primer mix and a sample-barcoded 5' primer were used in a second PCR of about 7 to 12 cycles. TCRdb redid the calling of the 5' RACE reads with MiXCR, one entry per CDR3 protein. The profile covers 550,000 to 700,000 distinct CDR3 sequences, with 27% appearing a single time and around 18% taken by the ten largest. Sequencing was performed on blood. The receptors come from a woman between 65 and 79 years old in good health.

The chain has TRBV27 and TRBJ1-1; a possible D gene is TRBD1 (5 bases). CDR1 and CDR2 from the germline V gene are MNHEY and SMNVEV (reference sequence). The CDR3 is made up of 15 amino acids. Between the trimmed V and J ends, which lost 4 bases and 2 bases, there was a span of 14 bases. The DNA of the CDR3 is TGTGCCAGCAGTTATGGCTGGGGGGTTAACACTGAAGCTTTCTTT. It yields the protein CASSYGWGVNTEAFF.

This clonotype turned up a few times. This could be a read error, since a much larger clone is one nucleotide away. The chain recombines TRBV6-6 with TRBJ2-7, with TRBD2 identical over 8 bases. J lost 4 bases, V lost 6 bases, and 2 bases had no gene match. Germline CDR1 reads MNHNY; CDR2 reads SVGAGI (reference sequence). This CDR3 comprises 12 residues. As DNA, the CDR3 is TGTGCCAGCAGCGGGGGGGTGTACGAGCAGTACTTC. Amino acids: CASSGGVYEQYF.

This clonotype came up a few times. The genes are TRBV20-1 and TRBJ2-1, with 11 bases lining up with TRBD2. Germline V gene lookup returns CDR1 DFQATT and CDR2 SNEGSKA (reference sequence). V gave up 5 bases and J gave up 6 bases; unmatched junction bases: 9. The CDR3 contains 15 residues. CDR3 amino acids: CSAPPLAGGRNEQFF. As DNA, the CDR3 is TGCAGTGCTCCCCCCTTAGCGGGGGGGCGCAATGAGCAGTTCTTC.

Here the CDR3 DNA reads TGTGCCAGCAGTTACAGGGGACAGACCACCGGGGAGCTGTTTTTT. Its translation is CASSYRGQTTGELFF. The chain joins TRBV6-2 or TRBV6-3 to TRBJ2-2; TRBD1 matches at 7 bases. V trimming: 2 bases; J trimming: 4 bases; junction bases outside the gene matches: 4. Looked up from germline, CDR1 is MNHEY and CDR2 is SVGEGT. This CDR3 spans 15 amino acids.

This chain joins TRBV7-3 and TRBJ2-1; 9 nucleotides match TRBD1. The CDR3 has 15 residues. J gave up 6 bases and V 5 bases, and 8 bases lay outside the gene matches. From germline, CDR1 is SGHTA and CDR2 FQGTGA. CDR3 DNA: TGTGCCAGCAGCCCGGGACAGGGTCGGGGCAATGAGCAGTTCTTC. Its translation is CASSPGQGRGNEQFF.

This chain joins TRBV18 and TRBJ2-5; no clear D. CDR1 KGHSH and CDR2 LQKENI come from the germline V gene. The V end lost 1 base, the J end lost 5 bases, and 11 bases lay between the germline ends. There are 14 residues in the CDR3. In DNA, the CDR3 is TGTGCCAGCTCACCACTCGGATCCATTGAGACCCAGTACTTC. This gives the protein CASSPLGSIETQYF.

The chain links TRBV21-1 to TRBJ2-7; TRBD2 was called by the table and not checked on the DNA. TRBV21-1 is termed a pseudogene. The CDR3 runs to 13 residues. The CDR3 region has the DNA TGTGCCAGCAAGGTAGCGAGGAACTACGAGCAGTACTTC. Its translation: CASKVARNYEQYF.

This chain links TRBV7-2 with TRBJ2-1, with 7 bases matching TRBD1. This CDR3 has 15 residues. V trimming: 5 bases; J trimming: 3 bases; junction bases outside the gene matches: 7. Looked up from germline, CDR1 is SGHTA and CDR2 is FQGNSA. CDR3 nucleotides: TGTGCCAGCAGCCCAAGGGGGCAGGGCTACAATGAGCAGTTCTTC. Translating it yields CASSPRGQGYNEQFF.

This clonotype was observed a handful of times. This chain uses TRBV2 with TRBJ2-5; D not resolved. Gene TRBJ2-1 matches the end of the DNA better, so the J call may be wrong. This CDR3 contains 11 residues. Germline values: CDR1 SNHLY, CDR2 FYNNEI. The CDR3 DNA sequence: TGTGCCAGCAAGTTGAGCGTTGAGCAGTTCTTC. Translating gives CASKLSVEQFF.

The sample holds a few counts of this clonotype. V usage is TRBV4-3 and J usage is TRBJ2-7, with 11 bases lining up with TRBD2. The CDR3 consists of 15 residues. Germline V gene sequence: CDR1 LGHNA, CDR2 YSLEER. V lost 4 bases and J lost 6; bases outside the gene matches: 8. The CDR3 here is CASSPSRLAGSEQYF. The CDR3 nucleotides are TGCGCCAGCAGCCCGTCAAGACTAGCGGGGAGCGAGCAGTACTTC.

Only a few counts were recorded for this clonotype. The rearrangement uses TRBV6-4 and TRBJ2-7, with D possibly TRBD2 on 5 matching bases. This CDR3 spans 11 amino acids. With 8 bases removed from V and 2 bases from J, the gap between germline ends came to 7 bases. Germline values: CDR1 MRHNA, CDR2 SNTAGT. The CDR3 reads CASRRPYEQYF. The DNA of the CDR3 is TGTGCCAGCCGGAGGCCCTACGAGCAGTACTTC.

The rearrangement links TRBV18 to TRBJ1-1, with D possibly TRBD1 on 5 matching bases. Between the trimmed V and J ends, which lost 4 bases and 1 base, there was a span of 13 bases. The CDR3 extends over 15 amino acids. Per germline, CDR1 KGHSH and CDR2 LQKENI. DNA for the CDR3: TGTGCCAGCTCACTTTCCGGGACGGGGAACACTGAAGCTTTCTTT. This encodes CASSLSGTGNTEAFF.

V and J are TRBV5-1 and TRBJ2-5, with TRBD2 identical over 7 bases. The CDR3 consists of 14 residues. Germline assignment: CDR1 SGHRS and CDR2 YFSETQ. V shed 4 bases and J 2 bases; nucleotides not matched to a gene: 5. CDR3 region: CASSPGTNQETQYF. CDR3 DNA sequence: TGCGCCAGCAGCCCCGGGACTAATCAAGAGACCCAGTACTTC.

This clonotype was picked up a small number of times. The V gene is TRBV7-2, the J gene TRBJ2-5; D gene unclear. The J call is in doubt because the DNA end fits TRBJ2-1 better. The CDR3 totals 14 residues. Germline CDR1 SGHTA, CDR2 FQGNSA. CDR3 amino acids: CASSLSITYNEQFF. CDR3 DNA sequence: TGTGCCAGCAGCTTAAGCATAACCTACAATGAGCAGTTCTTC.

The chain carries TRBV29-1 and TRBJ2-7; D not certain. The CDR3 covers 12 residues. V was clipped by 6 bases and J by 4 bases, with 13 bases between them. In germline, CDR1 is SQVTM, CDR2 ANQGSEA. DNA of the CDR3: TGCAGCGTAACCGGGCAGATGTACGAGCAGTACTTC. Translation: CSVTGQMYEQYF.

A few counts support this clonotype. The V and J genes are TRBV10-3 and TRBJ1-2; maybe TRBD1 (6 bases). The CDR3 is 15 amino acids. The V end was cut by 0 bases, the J end by 8 bases, with 16 bases between. Germline lookup yields CDR1 ENHRY and CDR2 SYGVKD. CDR3 bases: TGTGCCATCAGTGAGTCGTCGGGACAAGTCGGAGGCTACACCTTC. This encodes CAISESSGQVGGYTF.

The chain links TRBV6-1 to TRBJ2-2; the D call may be TRBD1 or TRBD2 (5 bases each). Trimming cost V 5 bases and J 2 bases, with 15 bases left between them. Per germline, CDR1 MNHNS and CDR2 SASEGT. The CDR3 loop spans 16 amino acids. CDR3 DNA sequence: TGTGCCAGCAGTAAGTCGGGACGGCTCAACACCGGGGAGCTGTTTTTT. This translates into CASSKSGRLNTGELFF.

This clonotype came up a few times. The chain carries TRBV18 and TRBJ1-1, with D uncertain. V was pared by 2 bases and J by 1 base, with 5 bases between. Germline assignment: CDR1 KGHSH and CDR2 LQKENI. This CDR3 contains 13 residues. The CDR3 coding sequence is TGTGCCAGCTCACCAGCATCGAACACTGAAGCTTTCTTT. It specifies CASSPASNTEAFF.

The chain links TRBV30 to TRBJ2-7, with 10 bases fitting TRBD1. Germline V gene lookup returns CDR1 GTSNPN and CDR2 SVGIG (reference sequence). V lost 4 bases and J lost 6; bases outside the gene matches: 6. The CDR3 consists of 13 residues. The CDR3 loop reads CAWTRQGAGEQYF. Here the CDR3 DNA reads TGTGCCTGGACCCGACAGGGGGCTGGCGAGCAGTACTTC.

This rearrangement joins TRBV7-9 to TRBJ2-6; D unresolved. Germline loops: CDR1 SEHNR, CDR2 FQNEAQ (reference sequence). CDR3 length: 15 residues. Trimming took off 2 bases at V and 2 bases at J, with 7 bases between the two ends. CDR3 DNA sequence: TGTGCCAGCAGCTTAAATGGGGCTGGGGCCAACGTCCTGACTTTC. Translation gives CASSLNGAGANVLTF.

This clonotype was detected only once. J is TRBJ2-7 and V is TRBV10-3, with D tentatively TRBD1 (6 bases). Trimming took 1 base from V and 2 from J, leaving 9 bases between them. CDR1 is ENHRY, CDR2 SYGVKD, per germline. The CDR3 is 14 residues long. CDR3 nucleotide sequence: TGTGCCATCAGTGAGTTTCCAGGGGCCTACGAGCAGTACTTC. Protein sequence: CAISEFPGAYEQYF.

The chain recombines TRBV5-6 with TRBJ1-2; no clear D gene. The CDR3 loop spans 14 amino acids. The germline V gene encodes CDR1 SGHDT and CDR2 YYEEEE. V was pared by 6 bases and J by 3 bases, with 15 bases between. The CDR3 spells CASTSESGDYGYTF. CDR3 DNA: TGTGCCAGCACCTCAGAATCCGGGGACTATGGCTACACCTTC.

This clonotype was detected ten times or more. The V and J genes are TRBV20-1 and TRBJ2-1; D not resolved. The CDR3 is 14 amino acids. V dropped 5 bases and J dropped 5 bases, with 16 bases sitting between them. Germline CDR1 DFQATT, CDR2 SNEGSKA (reference sequence). DNA for the CDR3: TGCAGTGCTTTCCCTAGTGGTAGGAACAATGAGCAGTTCTTC. It yields the protein CSAFPSGRNNEQFF.

This clonotype was counted many times. The chain employs TRBV29-1 and TRBJ1-2, with TRBD1 matching over 7 bases. This CDR3 is built from 15 residues. CDR1 is SQVTM and CDR2 is ANQGSEA in the germline V gene. J lost 0 bases, V lost 4 bases, and 8 bases had no gene match. The CDR3 nucleotides read TGCAGCGTTGCCACCCAGGGGGGGACTAACTATGGCTACACCTTC. The encoded protein is CSVATQGGTNYGYTF.

This clonotype was recorded at least ten times. The rearrangement joins TRBV6-6 to TRBJ1-4, with 9 bases fitting TRBD1. The CDR3 has 15 amino acids. V gave up 5 bases and J gave up 10 bases; unmatched junction bases: 11. CDR1 and CDR2 from the germline V gene are MNHNY and SVGAGI (reference sequence). The CDR3 bases are TGTGCCAGCAGTGTCCCGGGACAGGGCCCTGGAAAACTGTTTTTT. Residues: CASSVPGQGPGKLFF.

The chain couples TRBV20-1 to TRBJ2-7, with D uncertain. The CDR3 covers 13 residues. CDR1 and CDR2 (germline): DFQATT, SNEGSKA (reference sequence). Trimming took off 3 bases at V and 7 bases at J, with 16 bases between the two ends. The CDR3 protein is CSASSIQSGEQYF. CDR3 nucleotide sequence: TGCAGTGCTAGTAGCATCCAGAGTGGGGAGCAGTACTTC.

J is TRBJ2-5 and V is TRBV5-1, with 7 bases that match TRBD1. Losses at the gene ends were 4 bases for V and 4 bases for J; bases not matched to a gene: 7. The V gene's germline CDR1 is SGHRS and CDR2 YFSETQ. This CDR3 comprises 14 residues. The CDR3 region is CASSRDRVGETQYF. CDR3 coding DNA: TGCGCCAGCAGCCGTGACAGGGTTGGAGAGACCCAGTACTTC.

This clonotype was observed a few times. Germline is not matched at one junction end, which may reflect a read error. This chain links TRBV7-2 with TRBJ1-4; the match to TRBD1 covers 10 bases. Germline V gene data show CDR1 as SGHTA and CDR2 as FQGNSA. CDR3 size: 14 residues. CDR3 bases: TGTGCCAGCAGCTATGGGACAGGGGATGAAAAACCGTTTTTT. Protein product: CASSYGTGDEKPFF.